This T cell receptor (beta chain) was captured in a study of blood T cells in healthy people across ages. Study-wide results and limits: Any conclusive comparison of naive versus antigen-experienced cells was prevented by using unsorted PBMCs. Shifts in expanded clonotypes may have been confounded by donor CMV status, which was unknown.

With regard to this clonotype: Its antigen is not known.

A sample-barcoded 5' primer and a J-beta primer mix were used in a second PCR of about 7 to 12 cycles. Each TCR beta cDNA got a 12-nucleotide random molecular identifier. MiXCR, run by TCRdb on the 5' RACE reads, gives a single entry per CDR3 protein. The sample lists about 780,000 distinct CDR3 sequences; about half were seen once. The J segment lost 4 bases and the V segment lost 7 bases, leaving 15 bases of the junction unmatched. The germline V gene has CDR1 MNHEY and CDR2 SMNVEV (reference sequence). The CDR3 length is 17 residues. The source material was blood. J is TRBJ2-3 and V is TRBV27; 9 positions match TRBD2. The TCR was taken from a man older than 75 in good health. This CDR3 is CASNPLAGPLRPDTQYF. The DNA of the CDR3 is TGTGCCAGCAACCCACTAGCGGGTCCCCTGCGGCCAGATACGCAGTATTTT.